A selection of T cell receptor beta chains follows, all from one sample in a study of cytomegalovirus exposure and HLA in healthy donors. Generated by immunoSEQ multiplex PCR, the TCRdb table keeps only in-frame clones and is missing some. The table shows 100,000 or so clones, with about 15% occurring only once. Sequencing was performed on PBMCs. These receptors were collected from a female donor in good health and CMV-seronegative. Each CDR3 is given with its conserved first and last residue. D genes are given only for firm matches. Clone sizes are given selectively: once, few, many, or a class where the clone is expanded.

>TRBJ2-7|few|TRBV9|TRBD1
TGTGCCAGCAGCGTCGGACAGGCTGCCGAGCAGTACTTC
CASSVGQAAEQYF
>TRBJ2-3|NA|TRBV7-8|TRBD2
TGTGCCAGCAGCTTAGCTTCCGGGACTAGCGGGAATACGCAGTATTTT
CASSLASGTSGNTQYF
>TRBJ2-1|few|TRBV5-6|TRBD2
TGTGCCAGCAGCCGGGGGGGCTACAATGAGCAGTTCTTC
CASSRGGYNEQFF
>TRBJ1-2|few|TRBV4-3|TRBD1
TGCGCCAGCAGCCAGGACAGGGGCGGCTATGGCTACACCTTC
CASSQDRGGYGYTF
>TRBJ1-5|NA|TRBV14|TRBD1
TGTGCCAGCAGCCAAAATCCAGACAGGGGGCGAAATCAGCCCCAGCATTTT
CASSQNPDRGRNQPQHF
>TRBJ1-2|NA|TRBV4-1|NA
TGCGCCAGCAGCCAAGATATACAGAGTAACTATGGCTACACCTTC
CASSQDIQSNYGYTF
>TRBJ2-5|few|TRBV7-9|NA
TGTGCCAGCAGCCTAACCGAATTGTTCCGCCGGGGGGAGACCCAGTACTTC
CASSLTELFRRGETQYF
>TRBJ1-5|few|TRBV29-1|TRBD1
TGCAGCGTGACAGGGTGGGGGGATCAGCCCCAGCATTTT
CSVTGWGDQPQHF
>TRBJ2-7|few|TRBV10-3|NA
TGTGCCATCAGTGACCCCAGCAGGGGGGCCTACGAGCAGTACTTC
CAISDPSRGAYEQYF
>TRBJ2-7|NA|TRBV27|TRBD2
TGTGCCAGCAAGTATCGCCGGCTAGCGGGGTGCTACGAGCAGTACTTC
CASKYRRLAGCYEQYF
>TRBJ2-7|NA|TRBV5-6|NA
TGTGCCAGCAGCTTGGCGGGGTCCGAGCAGTACTTC
CASSLAGSEQYF
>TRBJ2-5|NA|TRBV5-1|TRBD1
TGCGCCAGCAGCTCGACAGGGTACCAAGAGACCCAGTACTTC
CASSSTGYQETQYF
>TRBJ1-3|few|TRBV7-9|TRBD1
TGTGCCAGCAGCTTAGGACAGGGGGCAGGAGGAAACACCATATATTTT
CASSLGQGAGGNTIYF
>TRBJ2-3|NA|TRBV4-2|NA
TGTGCCAGCAGCCAAGATAGGGGCGGCACAGATACGCAGTATTTT
CASSQDRGGTDTQYF
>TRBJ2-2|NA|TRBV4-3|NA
TGCGCCAGCAGCCCCCCACGAACGGCGGGGTGGACCGGGGAGCTGTTTTTT
CASSPPRTAGWTGELFF